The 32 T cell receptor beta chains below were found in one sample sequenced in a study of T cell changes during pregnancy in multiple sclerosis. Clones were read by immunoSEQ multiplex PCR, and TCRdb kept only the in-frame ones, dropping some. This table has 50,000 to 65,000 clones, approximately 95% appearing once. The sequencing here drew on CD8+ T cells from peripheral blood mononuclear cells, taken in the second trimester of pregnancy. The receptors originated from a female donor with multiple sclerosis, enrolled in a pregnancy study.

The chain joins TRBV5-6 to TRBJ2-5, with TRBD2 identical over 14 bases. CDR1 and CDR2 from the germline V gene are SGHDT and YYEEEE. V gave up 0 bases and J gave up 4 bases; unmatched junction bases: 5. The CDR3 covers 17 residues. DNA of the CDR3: TGTGCCAGCAGCTTGGATAGGACTAGCGGGGGGATAGAGACCCAGTACTTC. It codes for CASSLDRTSGGIETQYF.

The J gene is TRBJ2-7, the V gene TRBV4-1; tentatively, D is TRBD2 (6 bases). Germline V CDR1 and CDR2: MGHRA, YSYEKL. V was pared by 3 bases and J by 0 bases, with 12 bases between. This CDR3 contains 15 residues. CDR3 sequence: CASSQVEGSSYEQYF. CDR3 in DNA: TGCGCCAGCAGCCAGGTGGAGGGCAGCTCCTACGAGCAGTACTTC.

The CDR3 protein is CASIGRDSLTNEQFF. The CDR3 bases are TGTGCCAGCATCGGACGGGACAGCCTAACCAATGAGCAGTTCTTC. The V call is TRBV2, the J call TRBJ2-1; TRBD1 matches 7 bases. The CDR3 has 15 amino acids. Trimming cost V 7 bases and J 6 bases; bases outside gene matches: 12. Germline V gene data show CDR1 as SNHLY and CDR2 as FYNNEI.

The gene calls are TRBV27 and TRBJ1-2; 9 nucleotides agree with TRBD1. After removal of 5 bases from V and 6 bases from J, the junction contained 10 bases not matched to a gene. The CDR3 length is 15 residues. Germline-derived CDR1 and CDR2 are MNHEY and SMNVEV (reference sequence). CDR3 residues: CASSPLSTGGDGYTF. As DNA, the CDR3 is TGTGCCAGCAGTCCCCTTTCGACAGGGGGTGATGGCTACACCTTC.

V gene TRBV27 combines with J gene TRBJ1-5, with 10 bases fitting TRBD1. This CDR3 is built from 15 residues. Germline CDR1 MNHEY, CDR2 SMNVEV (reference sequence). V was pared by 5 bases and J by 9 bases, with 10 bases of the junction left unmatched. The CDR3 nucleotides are TGTGCCAGCAGTAGAGGACAGGGGGACGTCTGGCCCCAGCATTTT. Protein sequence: CASSRGQGDVWPQHF.

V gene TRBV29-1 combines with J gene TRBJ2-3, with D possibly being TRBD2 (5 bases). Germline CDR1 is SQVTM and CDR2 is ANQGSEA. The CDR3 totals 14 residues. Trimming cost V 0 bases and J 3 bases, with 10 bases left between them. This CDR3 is CSVEDQRLTDTQYF. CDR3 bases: TGCAGCGTTGAAGATCAGCGGTTAACAGATACGCAGTATTTT.

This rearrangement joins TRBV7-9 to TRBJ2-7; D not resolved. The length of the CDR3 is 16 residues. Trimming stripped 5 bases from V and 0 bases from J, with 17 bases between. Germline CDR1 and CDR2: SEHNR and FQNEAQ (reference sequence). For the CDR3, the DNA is TGTGCCAGCAGCAGTCCCGAGGCTCGGAGCTCCTACGAGCAGTACTTC. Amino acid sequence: CASSSPEARSSYEQYF.

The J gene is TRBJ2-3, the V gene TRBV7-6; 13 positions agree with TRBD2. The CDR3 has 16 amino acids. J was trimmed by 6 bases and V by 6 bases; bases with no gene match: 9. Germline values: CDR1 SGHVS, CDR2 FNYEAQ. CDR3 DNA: TGTGCCAGCAGTACCGGACTAGCGGGAGTGATGGATACGCAGTATTTT. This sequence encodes CASSTGLAGVMDTQYF. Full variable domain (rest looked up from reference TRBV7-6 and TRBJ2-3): GAGVSQSPRYKVTKRGQDVALRCDPISGHVSLYWYRQALGQGPEFLTYFNYEAQQDKSGLPNDRFSAERPEGSISTLTIQRTEQRDSAMYRCASSTGLAGVMDTQYFGPGTRLTVL.

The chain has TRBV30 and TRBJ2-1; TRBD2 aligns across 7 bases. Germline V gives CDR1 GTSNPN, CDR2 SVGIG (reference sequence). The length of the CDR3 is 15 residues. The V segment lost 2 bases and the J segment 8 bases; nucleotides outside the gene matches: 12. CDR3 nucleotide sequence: TGTGCCTGGAGTTCGTCTAGCGGAACCGGGGATGAGCAGTTCTTC. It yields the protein CAWSSSSGTGDEQFF.

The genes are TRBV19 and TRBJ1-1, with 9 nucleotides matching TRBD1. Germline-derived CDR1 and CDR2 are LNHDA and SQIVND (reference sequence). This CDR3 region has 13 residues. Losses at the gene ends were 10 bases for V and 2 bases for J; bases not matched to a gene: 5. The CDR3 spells CATTTGGNTEAFF. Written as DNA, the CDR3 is TGTGCCACCACGACAGGGGGAAACACTGAAGCTTTCTTT.

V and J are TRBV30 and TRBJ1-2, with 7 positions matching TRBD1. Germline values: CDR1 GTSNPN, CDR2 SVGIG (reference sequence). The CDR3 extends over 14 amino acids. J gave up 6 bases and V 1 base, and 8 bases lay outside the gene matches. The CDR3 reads CAWSARTGFHGYTF. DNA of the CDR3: TGTGCCTGGAGTGCCCGGACAGGCTTTCATGGCTACACCTTC.

The CDR3 nucleotides are TGTGCCAGCAGCCCGGGACAGGGACACAATGAGCAGTTCTTC. Amino acid sequence: CASSPGQGHNEQFF. The V gene is TRBV5-5, the J gene TRBJ2-1, with TRBD1 identical over 9 bases. V was clipped by 4 bases and J by 5 bases; unmatched bases: 4. There are 14 residues in the CDR3. From germline, CDR1 is SGHKS and CDR2 YYEKEE (reference sequence).

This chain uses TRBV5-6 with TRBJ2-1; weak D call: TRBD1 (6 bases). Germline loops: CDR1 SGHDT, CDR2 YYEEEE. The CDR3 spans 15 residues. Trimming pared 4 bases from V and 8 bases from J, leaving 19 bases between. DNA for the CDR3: TGTGCCAGCAGCCCCTTCAGGGGCCCTTATGATGAGCAGTTCTTC. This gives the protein CASSPFRGPYDEQFF.

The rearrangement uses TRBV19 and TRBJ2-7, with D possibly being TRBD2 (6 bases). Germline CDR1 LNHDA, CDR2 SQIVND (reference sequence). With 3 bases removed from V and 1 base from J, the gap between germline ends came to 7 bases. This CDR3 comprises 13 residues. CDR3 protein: CASSIGTSYEQYF. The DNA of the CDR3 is TGTGCCAGTAGTATTGGGACTTCCTACGAGCAGTACTTC. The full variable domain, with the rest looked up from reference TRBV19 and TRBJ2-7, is DGGITQSPKYLFRKEGQNVTLSCEQNLNHDAMYWYRQDPGQGLRLIYYSQIVNDFQKGDIAEGYSVSREKKESFPLTVTSAQKNPTAFYLCASSIGTSYEQYFGPGTRLTVT.

The CDR3 is CASSSRIGAFF. The DNA of the CDR3 is TGCGCCAGCAGCTCACGCATCGGAGCTTTCTTT. The V call is TRBV5-1, the J call TRBJ1-1; D not resolved. The germline gives CDR1 SGHRS, CDR2 YFSETQ. CDR3 length: 11 residues. V lost 3 bases, J lost 10 bases, and 10 bases lay in between.

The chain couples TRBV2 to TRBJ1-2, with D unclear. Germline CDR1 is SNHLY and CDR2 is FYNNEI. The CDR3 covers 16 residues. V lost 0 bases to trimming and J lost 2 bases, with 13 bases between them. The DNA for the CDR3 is TGTGCCAGCAGTGAAGCGCGGTCCCCGGGAAACTATGGCTACACCTTC. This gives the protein CASSEARSPGNYGYTF.

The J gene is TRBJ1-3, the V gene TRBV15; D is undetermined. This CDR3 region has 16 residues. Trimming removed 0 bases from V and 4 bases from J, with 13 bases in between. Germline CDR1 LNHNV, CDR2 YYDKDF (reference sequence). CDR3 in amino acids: CATSRETRRWGNTIYF. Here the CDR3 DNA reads TGTGCCACCAGCAGAGAAACCAGGCGTTGGGGAAACACCATATATTTT. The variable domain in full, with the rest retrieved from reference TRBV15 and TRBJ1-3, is DAMVIQNPRYQVTQFGKPVTLSCSQTLNHNVMYWYQQKSSQAPKLLFHYYDKDFNNEADTPDNFQSRRPNTSFCFLDIRSPGLGDTAMYLCATSRETRRWGNTIYFGEGSWLTVV.

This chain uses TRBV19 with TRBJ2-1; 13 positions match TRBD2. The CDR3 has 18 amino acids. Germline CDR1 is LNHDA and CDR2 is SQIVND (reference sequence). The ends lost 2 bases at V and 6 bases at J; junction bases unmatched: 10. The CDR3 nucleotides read TGTGCCAGTAGTATATGGACTAGCGGGAGTCCCCACCCCAATGAGCAGTTCTTC. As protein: CASSIWTSGSPHPNEQFF.

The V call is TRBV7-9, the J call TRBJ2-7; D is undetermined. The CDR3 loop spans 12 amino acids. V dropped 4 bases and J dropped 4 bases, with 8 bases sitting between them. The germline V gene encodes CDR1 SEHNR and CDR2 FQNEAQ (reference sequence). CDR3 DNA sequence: TGTGCCAGCAGCTCCTCCGGGTACGAGCAGTACTTC. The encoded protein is CASSSSGYEQYF.

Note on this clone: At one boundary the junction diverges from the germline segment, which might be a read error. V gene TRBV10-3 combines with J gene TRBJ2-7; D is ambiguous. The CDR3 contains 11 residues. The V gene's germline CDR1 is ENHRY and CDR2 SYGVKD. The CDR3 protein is CALGDSYEQYF. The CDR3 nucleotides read TGCGCGCTGGGCGACTCCTACGAGCAGTACTTC.

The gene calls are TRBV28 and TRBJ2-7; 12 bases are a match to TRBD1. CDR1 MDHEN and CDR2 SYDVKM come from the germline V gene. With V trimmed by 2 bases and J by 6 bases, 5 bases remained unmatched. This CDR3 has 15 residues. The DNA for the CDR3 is TGTGCCAGCAGTTTACCGGGACAGGGGGCCAGCGAGCAGTACTTC. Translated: CASSLPGQGASEQYF.

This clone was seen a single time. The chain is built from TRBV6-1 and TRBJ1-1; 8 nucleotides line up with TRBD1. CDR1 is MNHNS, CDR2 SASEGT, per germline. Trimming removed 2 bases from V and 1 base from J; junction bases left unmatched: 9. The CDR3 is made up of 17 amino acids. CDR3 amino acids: CASSETGGQGPNTEAFF. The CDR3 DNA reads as TGTGCCAGCAGTGAAACGGGAGGACAGGGACCGAACACTGAAGCTTTCTTT.

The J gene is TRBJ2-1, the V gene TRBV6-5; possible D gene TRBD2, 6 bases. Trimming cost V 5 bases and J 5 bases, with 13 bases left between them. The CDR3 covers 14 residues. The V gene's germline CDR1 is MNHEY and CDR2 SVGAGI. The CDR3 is CASSPGEENNEQFF. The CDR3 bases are TGTGCCAGCAGTCCCGGGGAGGAGAACAATGAGCAGTTCTTC.

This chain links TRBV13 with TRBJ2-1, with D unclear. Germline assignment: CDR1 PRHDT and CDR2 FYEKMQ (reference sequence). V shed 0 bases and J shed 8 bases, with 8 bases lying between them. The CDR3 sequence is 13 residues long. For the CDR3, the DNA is TGTGCCAGCAGCTTAGGTCGGTTAGATGAGCAGTTCTTC. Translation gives CASSLGRLDEQFF.

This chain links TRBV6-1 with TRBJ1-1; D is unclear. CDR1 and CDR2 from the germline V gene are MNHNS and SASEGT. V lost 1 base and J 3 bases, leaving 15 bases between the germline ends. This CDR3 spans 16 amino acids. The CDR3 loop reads CASSEVTTAGDTEAFF. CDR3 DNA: TGTGCCAGCAGTGAAGTTACGACGGCGGGCGACACTGAAGCTTTCTTT.

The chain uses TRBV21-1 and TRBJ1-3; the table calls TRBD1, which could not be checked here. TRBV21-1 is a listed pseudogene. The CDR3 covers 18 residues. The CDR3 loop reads CASSKVITGTHSGNTIYF. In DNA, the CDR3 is TGTGCCAGCAGCAAAGTAATAACAGGGACACACTCTGGAAACACCATATATTTT.

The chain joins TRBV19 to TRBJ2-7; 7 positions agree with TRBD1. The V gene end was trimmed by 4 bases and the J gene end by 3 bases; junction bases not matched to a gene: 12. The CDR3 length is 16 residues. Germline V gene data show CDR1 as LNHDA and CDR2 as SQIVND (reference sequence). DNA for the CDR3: TGTGCCAGTAGTAGCCTAGGTCGGGACAGCTTCTACGAGCAGTACTTC. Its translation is CASSSLGRDSFYEQYF.

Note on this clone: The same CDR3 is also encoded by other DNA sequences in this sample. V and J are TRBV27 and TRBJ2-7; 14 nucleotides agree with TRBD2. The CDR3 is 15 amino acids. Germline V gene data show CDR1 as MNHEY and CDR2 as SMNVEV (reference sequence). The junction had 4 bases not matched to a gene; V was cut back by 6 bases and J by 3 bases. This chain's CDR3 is CASRGTSGSIYEQYF. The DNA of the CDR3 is TGTGCCAGCAGAGGGACTAGCGGGAGCATCTACGAGCAGTACTTC.

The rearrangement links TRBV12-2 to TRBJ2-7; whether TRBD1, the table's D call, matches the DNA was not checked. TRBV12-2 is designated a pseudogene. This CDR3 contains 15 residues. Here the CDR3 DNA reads TGTGCAAGTCGCTCTTGGGACAGGGAAGTAGACGAGCAGTACTTC. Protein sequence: CASRSWDREVDEQYF.

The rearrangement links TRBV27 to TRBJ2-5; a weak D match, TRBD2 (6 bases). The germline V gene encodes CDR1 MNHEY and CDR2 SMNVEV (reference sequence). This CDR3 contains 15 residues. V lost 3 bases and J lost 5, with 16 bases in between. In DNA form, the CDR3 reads TGTGCCAGCAGTTTGTGGGCCCACCGGGGGGAGACCCAGTACTTC. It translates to CASSLWAHRGETQYF.

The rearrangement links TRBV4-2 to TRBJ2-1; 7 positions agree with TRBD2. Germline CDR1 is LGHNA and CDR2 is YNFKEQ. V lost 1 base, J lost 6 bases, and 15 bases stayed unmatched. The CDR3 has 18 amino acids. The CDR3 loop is CASSQGRTSAIGTNEQFF. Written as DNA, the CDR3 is TGTGCCAGCAGCCAAGGAAGGACTAGTGCTATAGGGACCAATGAGCAGTTCTTC.

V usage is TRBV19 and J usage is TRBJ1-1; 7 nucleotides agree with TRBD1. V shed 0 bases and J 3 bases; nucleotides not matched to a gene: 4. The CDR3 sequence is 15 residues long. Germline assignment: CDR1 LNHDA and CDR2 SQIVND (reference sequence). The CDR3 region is CASSIDGGQYTEAFF. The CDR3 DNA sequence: TGTGCCAGTAGTATAGATGGGGGACAGTACACTGAAGCTTTCTTT.